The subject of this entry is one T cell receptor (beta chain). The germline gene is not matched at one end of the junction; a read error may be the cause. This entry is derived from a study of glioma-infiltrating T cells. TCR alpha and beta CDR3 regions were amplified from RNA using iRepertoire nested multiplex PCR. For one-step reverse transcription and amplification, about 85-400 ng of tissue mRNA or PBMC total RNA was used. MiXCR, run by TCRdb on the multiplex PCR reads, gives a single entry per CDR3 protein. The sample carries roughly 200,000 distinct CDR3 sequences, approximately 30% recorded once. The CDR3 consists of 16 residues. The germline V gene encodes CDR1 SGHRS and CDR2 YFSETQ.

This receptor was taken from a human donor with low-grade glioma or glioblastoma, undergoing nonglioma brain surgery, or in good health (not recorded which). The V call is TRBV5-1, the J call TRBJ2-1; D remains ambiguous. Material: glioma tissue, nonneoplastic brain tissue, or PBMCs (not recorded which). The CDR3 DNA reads TGCGCCAGCAGCTACTCTATTGATAGCTCCTACGATGAGCAGTTCTTC. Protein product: CASSYSIDSSYDEQFF. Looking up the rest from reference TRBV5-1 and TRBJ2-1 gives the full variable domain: KAGVTQTPRYLIKTRGQQVTLSCSPISGHRSVSWYQQTPGQGLQFLFEYFSETQRNKGNFPGRFSGRQFSNSRSEMNVSTLELGDSALYLCASSYSIDSSYDEQFFGPGTRLTVL.